The 26 T cell receptor beta chains reported below all come from one sample, sequenced in a study of sequential checkpoint blockade in melanoma. Sequencing was performed with immunoSEQ multiplex PCR; in TCRdb, only in-frame clones are kept and a portion is missing. The table has more than 15,000 clones, about two thirds seen once; the top ten hold around 21%. Treatment specified: randomized to nivolumab then ipilimumab (arm A) or the reverse (arm B). The sample in question was CD8+ T cells sorted from blood (inferred from file names), obtained from a patient given nivolumab and ipilimumab in sequence. Every receptor here comes from a human donor with melanoma.

The chain uses TRBV9 and TRBJ1-1; D ambiguous. Trimming shortened V by 6 bases and J by 4 bases, and 13 bases separated the two germline ends. The CDR3 contains 13 residues. The germline V gene encodes CDR1 SGDLS and CDR2 YYNGEE. CDR3 residues: CASTGFTGTEAFF. The CDR3 DNA sequence: TGTGCCAGCACCGGATTCACGGGCACTGAAGCTTTCTTT.

The sample holds one count of this clone. V and J are TRBV9 and TRBJ1-1, with no clear D. The CDR3 runs 17 residues. V lost 0 bases to trimming and J lost 0 bases, with 15 bases between them. CDR1 is SGDLS, CDR2 YYNGEE, per germline. CDR3 DNA sequence: TGTGCCAGCAGCGTAGCTCCCCAGGAGGGTATGAACACTGAAGCTTTCTTT. Residues: CASSVAPQEGMNTEAFF.

The V gene is TRBV29-1, the J gene TRBJ2-2; D gene uncertain. CDR3 length: 13 residues. From germline, CDR1 is SQVTM and CDR2 ANQGSEA. Trimming stripped 4 bases from V and 5 bases from J, with 11 bases between. The DNA of the CDR3 is TGCAGCGTTGTGGCCAGAGGAACCGGGGAGCTGTTTTTT. Residues: CSVVARGTGELFF.

V usage is TRBV28 and J usage is TRBJ1-2, with TRBD1 matching 7 bases. The CDR3 length is 14 residues. CDR1 and CDR2 (germline): MDHEN, SYDVKM. V lost 3 bases to trimming and J lost 5 bases; unmatched junction nucleotides: 6. The CDR3 coding sequence is TGTGCCAGCAGTTTTGACAGGGCAAATTATGGCTACACCTTC. This translates into CASSFDRANYGYTF.

This clone has just a few counts. J is TRBJ1-1 and V is TRBV19; D might be TRBD1 (5 bases). The CDR3 runs 15 residues. V dropped 5 bases and J dropped 0 bases, with 13 bases sitting between them. In germline, CDR1 is LNHDA, CDR2 SQIVND (reference sequence). The CDR3 coding sequence is TGTGCCAGTAGTTCACTTGACAGCTTGAACACTGAAGCTTTCTTT. Protein: CASSSLDSLNTEAFF.

The CDR3 here is CAWSDGGGYTF. Written as DNA, the CDR3 is TGTGCCTGGAGTGACGGGGGTGGCTACACCTTC. The chain links TRBV30 to TRBJ1-2, with a possible D match to TRBD1 (5 bases). The CDR3 is 11 amino acids. The V gene lost 1 base and the J gene lost 7 bases, with 7 bases spanning the gap. Germline-derived CDR1 and CDR2 are GTSNPN and SVGIG (reference sequence).

This clone appeared a few times. This rearrangement joins TRBV14 to TRBJ1-2, with D unclear. The CDR3 totals 14 residues. V dropped 3 bases and J dropped 0 bases, with 8 bases sitting between them. The germline V gene encodes CDR1 SGHDN and CDR2 FVKESK. The CDR3 is CASSHSDTNYGYTF. CDR3 bases: TGTGCCAGCAGCCACTCAGATACTAACTATGGCTACACCTTC.

V and J are TRBV7-2 and TRBJ2-5; the match to TRBD2 covers 7 bases. The DNA matches TRBJ2-7 better at its end, which makes the J call doubtful. This CDR3 is built from 14 residues. Germline V gives CDR1 SGHTA, CDR2 FQGNSA. The CDR3 loop reads CASTLWGEGDEQYF. The CDR3, as DNA: TGTGCCAGCACCCTCTGGGGGGAGGGCGACGAGCAGTACTTC.

This rearrangement joins TRBV6-4 to TRBJ2-3; TRBD2 agrees at 9 bases. The CDR3 totals 14 residues. V gave up 4 bases and J gave up 4 bases; unmatched junction bases: 3. Germline V CDR1 and CDR2: MRHNA, SNTAGT. In DNA, the CDR3 is TGTGCCAGCAGTGTCGCTAGCGGGGCAGATACGCAGTATTTT. It translates to CASSVASGADTQYF.

The chain couples TRBV4-1 to TRBJ1-3; perhaps TRBD1 as D (5 bases). Germline values: CDR1 MGHRA, CDR2 YSYEKL. The length of the CDR3 is 15 residues. V was shortened by 0 bases and J by 1 base, with 7 bases between the two germline ends. Here the CDR3 reads CASSQDRVSGNTIYF. CDR3 coding DNA: TGCGCCAGCAGCCAAGACAGGGTATCTGGAAACACCATATATTTT.

The chain is built from TRBV28 and TRBJ2-7, with TRBD2 matching over 8 bases. V lost 7 bases and J lost 3; bases outside the gene matches: 8. This CDR3 contains 14 residues. Germline CDR1 MDHEN, CDR2 SYDVKM. As DNA, the CDR3 is TGTGCCAGCAACCGTCCGGGGGGGGTCTACGAGCAGTACTTC. Its protein is CASNRPGGVYEQYF.

Written as DNA, the CDR3 is TGTGCCAGCAGCCAAGGACCGGGACAGGCGTACGAGCAGTACTTC. Residues: CASSQGPGQAYEQYF. The chain recombines TRBV6-5 with TRBJ2-7, with 8 positions matching TRBD1. The germline V gene has CDR1 MNHEY and CDR2 SVGAGI. V lost 6 bases and J lost 4; bases outside the gene matches: 11. This CDR3 region has 15 residues.

CDR3 residues: CSVEDLVSGQGVIITEAFF. DNA of the CDR3: TGCAGCGTTGAAGATCTTGTGAGTGGACAGGGCGTAATAATCACTGAAGCTTTCTTT. The V call is TRBV29-1, the J call TRBJ1-1; 8 bases are shared with TRBD1. Looked up from germline, CDR1 is SQVTM and CDR2 is ANQGSEA. With V trimmed by 0 bases and J by 4 bases, 19 bases remained unmatched. This CDR3 spans 19 amino acids.

This sequence joins TRBV5-4 and TRBJ2-7, with D possibly being TRBD2 (5 bases). V was cut by 0 bases and J by 7 bases, with 14 bases left in between. This CDR3 has 14 amino acids. Germline CDR1 and CDR2: SGHNT and YYREEE (reference sequence). Written as DNA, the CDR3 is TGTGCCAGCAGCTTGGAGCGGAGAGATTGGGAGCAGTACTTC. Protein product: CASSLERRDWEQYF.

The chain links TRBV25-1 to TRBJ1-1; D perhaps matches TRBD1 (5 bases). CDR1 and CDR2 (germline): MGHDK, SYGVNS. The V and J ends lost 0 bases and 5 bases respectively, with 16 bases between them. This CDR3 comprises 16 residues. The CDR3, as DNA: TGTGCCAGCAGTGAATATGGGCGGAAACGGGGGACTGAAGCTTTCTTT. Protein sequence: CASSEYGRKRGTEAFF.

The V and J genes are TRBV7-9 and TRBJ2-7; a weak D match, TRBD2 (5 bases). The CDR3 totals 13 residues. In germline, CDR1 is SEHNR, CDR2 FQNEAQ (reference sequence). V lost 8 bases to trimming and J lost 0 bases, with 11 bases between them. DNA of the CDR3: TGTGCCAGCCGGACGGGGAGCTCCTACGAGCAGTACTTC. This translates into CASRTGSSYEQYF.

The chain combines TRBV6-1 with TRBJ2-6, with 8 bases identical to TRBD1. V was pared by 0 bases and J by 2 bases, with 9 bases of the junction left unmatched. CDR3 length equals 19 residues. Germline V lookup: CDR1 MNHNS, CDR2 SASEGT. CDR3 in amino acids: CASSEAHQLRGPGANVLTF. CDR3 bases: TGTGCCAGCAGTGAAGCGCACCAACTCAGGGGGCCTGGGGCCAACGTCCTGACTTTC.

V usage is TRBV7-9 and J usage is TRBJ1-1; 7 nucleotides align to TRBD1. From germline, CDR1 is SEHNR and CDR2 FQNEAQ (reference sequence). The V and J ends lost 4 bases and 1 base, in that order; junction bases with no gene match: 9. The CDR3 runs 16 residues. The DNA of the CDR3 is TGTGCCAGCAGCTCCACCATGACAGGGAAGAACACTGAAGCTTTCTTT. Translating gives CASSSTMTGKNTEAFF.

J is TRBJ1-2 and V is TRBV19, with a weak D call TRBD1 (5 bases). The CDR3 spans 20 residues. Germline assignment: CDR1 LNHDA and CDR2 SQIVND (reference sequence). The V end lost 7 bases, the J end lost 0 bases, and 30 bases lay between the germline ends. CDR3 in amino acids: CASKVFVDPTQVTTNYGYTF. In nucleotides, the CDR3 is TGTGCCAGTAAGGTGTTCGTCGACCCGACACAGGTTACCACTAACTATGGCTACACCTTC.

The rearrangement uses TRBV5-4 and TRBJ2-1; D remains ambiguous. The CDR3 is 15 residues long. Trimming cost V 4 bases and J 15 bases, with 26 bases left between them. Germline V gene data show CDR1 as SGHNT and CDR2 as YYREEE (reference sequence). The CDR3 protein is CASSPGSERLNLRFF. CDR3 DNA sequence: TGTGCCAGCAGCCCCGGGTCGGAACGCTTGAACCTTCGGTTCTTC.

This clone was found a few times. The V call is TRBV7-9, the J call TRBJ2-2; 8 bases are a match to TRBD1. V lost 2 bases and J lost 5; bases outside the gene matches: 10. The CDR3 has 17 residues. Germline V CDR1 and CDR2: SEHNR, FQNEAQ (reference sequence). The CDR3 DNA follows: TGTGCCAGCAGCTTACTTCCCGGGACAGGCCGGACCGGGGAGCTGTTTTTT. Protein: CASSLLPGTGRTGELFF.

The chain combines TRBV9 with TRBJ2-1, with D possibly matching TRBD2 (6 bases). Trimming took 2 bases from V and 8 from J, leaving 17 bases between them. This CDR3 contains 15 residues. The germline V gene encodes CDR1 SGDLS and CDR2 YYNGEE. CDR3: CASSVVAAPTYEQFF. The CDR3, as DNA: TGTGCCAGCAGCGTGGTAGCGGCTCCTACATATGAGCAGTTCTTC.

This clone has more than one count but fewer than ten. The chain is built from TRBV6-1 and TRBJ1-6; D gene unclear. CDR1 MNHNS and CDR2 SASEGT come from the germline V gene. The CDR3 runs 15 residues. Trimming took off 1 base at V and 6 bases at J, with 10 bases between the two ends. The CDR3 sequence: CASSEEEGSNSPLHF. CDR3 DNA: TGTGCCAGCAGTGAAGAGGAGGGAAGTAATTCACCCCTCCACTTT.

The rearrangement uses TRBV9 and TRBJ2-5; D not certain. The J call may be incorrect, as the DNA end agrees better with TRBJ2-7. Germline values: CDR1 SGDLS, CDR2 YYNGEE. The CDR3 totals 11 residues. The CDR3 region has the DNA TGTGCCAGCAGCGTACCCCACGAGCAGTACTTC. Residues: CASSVPHEQYF.

The CDR3 is CASSEAVRGLTGELFF. Written as DNA, the CDR3 is TGTGCCAGCAGTGAAGCCGTCAGGGGGCTTACCGGGGAGCTGTTTTTT. V is TRBV2 and J is TRBJ2-2; 8 bases agree with TRBD1. Per germline, CDR1 SNHLY and CDR2 FYNNEI. With 0 bases clipped from V and 5 bases from J, the junction kept 5 bases outside the gene matches. The CDR3 extends over 16 amino acids.

V gene TRBV7-3 combines with J gene TRBJ1-1; 7 bases match TRBD1. Losses at the gene ends were 3 bases for V and 1 base for J; bases not matched to a gene: 5. The CDR3 is 15 residues long. Germline V gene sequence: CDR1 SGHTA, CDR2 FQGTGA. CDR3 sequence: CASSFTGVANTEAFF. CDR3 coding DNA: TGTGCCAGCAGCTTCACAGGGGTGGCGAACACTGAAGCTTTCTTT. Combining the CDR3 with reference TRBV7-3 and TRBJ1-1 gives the whole variable domain GAGVSQTPSNKVTEKGKYVELRCDPISGHTALYWYRQSLGQGPEFLIYFQGTGAADDSGLPNDRFFAVRPEGSVSTLKIQRTERGDSAVYLCASSFTGVANTEAFFGQGTRLTVV.